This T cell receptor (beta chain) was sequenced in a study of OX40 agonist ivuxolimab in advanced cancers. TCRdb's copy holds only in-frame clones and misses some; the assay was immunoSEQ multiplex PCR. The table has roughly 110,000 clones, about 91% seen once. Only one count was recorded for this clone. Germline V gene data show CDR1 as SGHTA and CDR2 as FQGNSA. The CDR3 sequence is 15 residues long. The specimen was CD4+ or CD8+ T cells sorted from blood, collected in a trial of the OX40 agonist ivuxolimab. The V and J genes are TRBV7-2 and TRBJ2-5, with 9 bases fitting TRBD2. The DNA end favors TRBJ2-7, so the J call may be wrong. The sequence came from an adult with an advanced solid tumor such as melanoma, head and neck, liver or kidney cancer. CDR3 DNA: TGTGCCAGCAGCTCGACAGCGGGAGGATCGTACGAGCAGTACTTC. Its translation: CASSSTAGGSYEQYF.